The rows below give T cell receptor beta chains drawn from one sample of a study of molecular identifiers for immune sequencing clone quantification. TCRdb analysed the PCR reads with MiXCR anew, one entry per CDR3 protein. The table has fewer than 350,000 distinct CDR3 sequences, roughly a quarter seen once; the top ten hold around 0.76%. The sequenced material came from naive CD8+ T cells from blood, with Jurkat cell RNA spiked in. The source of these receptors is a human donor in good health. Some libraries in this study had Jurkat cell RNA spiked in. The CDR3 runs from the conserved cysteine through the conserved F or W. The order of the fields is J gene, D gene, V gene, clone size, CDR3 protein, CDR3 DNA. A D gene is named only where the DNA matches it firmly. Rows give clone size only sometimes, using once, few, many, or a class for an expanded clone.

j_call: TRBJ2-7; d_call: -; v_call: TRBV5-1; clone_size: many; cdr3_aa: CASSRTLSYEQYF; cdr3_nt: TGCGCCAGCAGCCGGACACTGTCCTACGAGCAGTACTTC
j_call: TRBJ2-2; d_call: TRBD1; v_call: TRBV20-1; clone_size: -; cdr3_aa: CSATSQGQDRDTGELFF; cdr3_nt: TGCAGTGCCACATCCCAGGGGCAGGACAGGGACACCGGGGAGCTGTTTTTT
j_call: TRBJ2-7; d_call: -; v_call: TRBV10-3; clone_size: few; cdr3_aa: CAIREDQGEQYF; cdr3_nt: TGTGCCATCAGGGAGGACCAGGGCGAGCAGTACTTC
j_call: TRBJ2-7; d_call: TRBD2; v_call: TRBV30; clone_size: -; cdr3_aa: CAWSVRVGGRAYEQYF; cdr3_nt: TGTGCCTGGAGTGTACGGGTCGGCGGGAGGGCCTACGAGCAGTACTTC
j_call: TRBJ2-7; d_call: TRBD2; v_call: TRBV5-6; clone_size: few; cdr3_aa: CASSFGTSGSVSYEQYF; cdr3_nt: TGTGCCAGCAGCTTCGGGACTAGCGGGAGTGTGTCCTACGAGCAGTACTTC
j_call: TRBJ1-2; d_call: -; v_call: TRBV29-1; clone_size: few; cdr3_aa: CSVEHGAEDGYTF; cdr3_nt: TGCAGCGTTGAGCACGGAGCCGAGGATGGCTACACCTTC
j_call: TRBJ2-3; d_call: TRBD1; v_call: TRBV20-1; clone_size: -; cdr3_aa: CSARPWTGSTDTQYF; cdr3_nt: TGCAGTGCTAGACCATGGACAGGGAGCACAGATACGCAGTATTTT
j_call: TRBJ2-7; d_call: -; v_call: TRBV27; clone_size: few; cdr3_aa: CASSLGGASSYEQYF; cdr3_nt: TGTGCCAGCAGTTTAGGGGGTGCCAGCTCCTACGAGCAGTACTTC
j_call: TRBJ1-1; d_call: TRBD1; v_call: TRBV7-2; clone_size: -; cdr3_aa: CASSSTGGAGTEAFF; cdr3_nt: TGTGCCAGCAGCTCAACAGGGGGCGCGGGGACTGAAGCTTTCTTT
j_call: TRBJ2-1; d_call: -; v_call: TRBV14; clone_size: many; cdr3_aa: CASSQLADEQFF; cdr3_nt: TGTGCCAGCAGTCAACTAGCAGATGAGCAGTTCTTC
j_call: TRBJ2-3; d_call: -; v_call: TRBV24-1; clone_size: -; cdr3_aa: CATSDPPGGTDTQYF; cdr3_nt: TGTGCCACCAGTGATCCGCCCGGGGGCACAGATACGCAGTATTTT
j_call: TRBJ1-1; d_call: -; v_call: TRBV7-2; clone_size: -; cdr3_aa: CASRLTGNTEALF; cdr3_nt: TGTGCCAGCAGGCTTACAGGAAACACTGAGGCTCTCTTT
j_call: TRBJ2-7; d_call: -; v_call: TRBV27; clone_size: few; cdr3_aa: CASHPTVSSYERYF; cdr3_nt: TGTGCCAGCCATCCCACGGTCAGCTCCTACGAGCGGTACTTC
j_call: TRBJ2-5; d_call: -; v_call: TRBV6-2/TRBV6-3; clone_size: few; cdr3_aa: CASSYDGEETQYF; cdr3_nt: TGTGCCAGCAGTTACGACGGGGAAGAGACCCAGTACTTC
j_call: TRBJ2-3; d_call: TRBD2; v_call: TRBV28; clone_size: few; cdr3_aa: CASSLGVGTSGMRVDTQYF; cdr3_nt: TGTGCCAGCAGTTTAGGAGTCGGGACTAGCGGGATGAGGGTGGATACGCAGTATTTT
j_call: TRBJ2-7; d_call: TRBD1; v_call: TRBV20-1; clone_size: many; cdr3_aa: CSARDRNSYEQYF; cdr3_nt: TGCAGTGCTCGGGACAGGAACTCCTACGAGCAGTACTTC
j_call: TRBJ2-1; d_call: TRBD2; v_call: TRBV29-1; clone_size: -; cdr3_aa: CSVEVGRGSPYNEQFF; cdr3_nt: TGCAGCGTTGAAGTGGGGAGGGGTTCCCCCTACAATGAGCAGTTCTTC
j_call: TRBJ1-1; d_call: -; v_call: TRBV27; clone_size: -; cdr3_aa: CTSSPSMWTEAFF; cdr3_nt: TGTACCAGCAGTCCCTCAATGTGGACTGAAGCTTTCTTT
j_call: TRBJ2-3; d_call: -; v_call: TRBV27; clone_size: -; cdr3_aa: CASSLRDEPPNTQYF; cdr3_nt: TGTGCCAGCAGTTTACGGGACGAACCGCCCAATACGCAGTATTTT
j_call: TRBJ2-7; d_call: -; v_call: TRBV7-9; clone_size: -; cdr3_aa: CASSLAQGERKSEQYF; cdr3_nt: TGTGCCAGCAGCTTAGCGCAGGGTGAAAGGAAGTCCGAGCAGTACTTC
j_call: TRBJ2-1; d_call: TRBD1; v_call: TRBV29-1; clone_size: many; cdr3_aa: CSVDRPTEQFF; cdr3_nt: TGCAGCGTGGACAGGCCTACTGAGCAGTTCTTC
j_call: TRBJ1-1; d_call: -; v_call: TRBV7-9; clone_size: few; cdr3_aa: CASSLALGWSTEAFF; cdr3_nt: TGTGCCAGCAGCTTAGCGCTGGGGTGGAGCACTGAAGCTTTCTTT
j_call: TRBJ2-3; d_call: -; v_call: TRBV7-9; clone_size: many; cdr3_aa: CASSSTTDTQYF; cdr3_nt: TGTGCCAGCAGCTCGACGACAGATACGCAGTATTTT
j_call: TRBJ2-2; d_call: TRBD2; v_call: TRBV11-3; clone_size: few; cdr3_aa: CASSLDGTSGYTGELFF; cdr3_nt: TGTGCCAGCAGCTTAGATGGGACTAGCGGGTACACCGGGGAGCTGTTTTTT
j_call: TRBJ2-3; d_call: TRBD2; v_call: TRBV6-1; clone_size: many; cdr3_aa: CASSDRAGGQYTQYF; cdr3_nt: TGTGCCAGCAGTGACAGAGCGGGGGGTCAATATACGCAGTATTTT
j_call: TRBJ1-5; d_call: -; v_call: TRBV15; clone_size: many; cdr3_aa: CATGEHQPQHF; cdr3_nt: TGTGCCACCGGAGAGCATCAGCCCCAGCATTTT
j_call: TRBJ1-1; d_call: -; v_call: TRBV12-3/TRBV12-4; clone_size: many; cdr3_aa: CASTFSAGEAFF; cdr3_nt: TGTGCCAGCACCTTTTCTGCCGGGGAAGCTTTCTTT
j_call: TRBJ2-1; d_call: -; v_call: TRBV27; clone_size: -; cdr3_aa: CASSPDRLIYNEQFF; cdr3_nt: TGTGCCAGCAGTCCGGACCGTCTGATTTACAATGAGCAGTTCTTC
j_call: TRBJ2-3; d_call: -; v_call: TRBV12-3/TRBV12-4; clone_size: few; cdr3_aa: CASSLKGELSTDTQYF; cdr3_nt: TGTGCCAGCAGTTTAAAGGGGGAACTTAGCACAGATACGCAGTATTTT
j_call: TRBJ2-4; d_call: -; v_call: TRBV6-2/TRBV6-3; clone_size: few; cdr3_aa: CASSYFDIQYF; cdr3_nt: TGTGCCAGCAGTTACTTTGACATTCAGTACTTC
j_call: TRBJ1-2; d_call: -; v_call: TRBV5-4; clone_size: -; cdr3_aa: CANSAANYGYTF; cdr3_nt: TGTGCCAACAGCGCGGCTAACTATGGCTACACCTTC
j_call: TRBJ1-6; d_call: -; v_call: TRBV27; clone_size: few; cdr3_aa: CASSPWAGSSYNSPLHF; cdr3_nt: TGTGCCAGCAGTCCCTGGGCAGGGAGCTCCTATAATTCACCCCTCCACTTT
j_call: TRBJ2-3; d_call: TRBD2; v_call: TRBV20-1; clone_size: many; cdr3_aa: CSARPWRGYTDTQYF; cdr3_nt: TGCAGTGCTAGACCCTGGCGGGGGTACACAGATACGCAGTATTTT
j_call: TRBJ1-5; d_call: -; v_call: TRBV7-2; clone_size: many; cdr3_aa: CASSLDNSNQPQHF; cdr3_nt: TGTGCCAGCAGCTTGGACAATAGCAATCAGCCCCAGCATTTT
j_call: TRBJ2-7; d_call: TRBD2; v_call: TRBV27; clone_size: -; cdr3_aa: CASSGLAEAHEQYF; cdr3_nt: TGTGCCAGCAGTGGACTAGCGGAGGCCCACGAGCAGTACTTC
j_call: TRBJ1-1; d_call: -; v_call: TRBV18; clone_size: -; cdr3_aa: CASSPGPSVNLNTEAFF; cdr3_nt: TGTGCCAGCTCACCTGGGCCGTCAGTCAACCTGAACACTGAAGCTTTCTTT
j_call: TRBJ2-7; d_call: -; v_call: TRBV28; clone_size: many; cdr3_aa: CASSLDTNYEQYF; cdr3_nt: TGTGCCAGCAGCCTGGACACCAACTACGAGCAGTACTTC
j_call: TRBJ2-7; d_call: -; v_call: TRBV7-6; clone_size: many; cdr3_aa: CASSSSGYEQYF; cdr3_nt: TGTGCCAGCAGCTCCTCCGGCTACGAGCAGTACTTC
j_call: TRBJ2-7; d_call: TRBD1; v_call: TRBV11-2; clone_size: few; cdr3_aa: CASSPTGNFAYEQYF; cdr3_nt: TGTGCCAGCAGCCCGACAGGGAATTTTGCATATGAGCAGTACTTC
j_call: TRBJ2-3; d_call: TRBD1; v_call: TRBV12-3/TRBV12-4; clone_size: few; cdr3_aa: CASSSTGTGPDTQYF; cdr3_nt: TGTGCCAGCAGTTCCACCGGGACAGGGCCAGATACGCAGTATTTT
j_call: TRBJ2-7; d_call: -; v_call: TRBV7-6; clone_size: many; cdr3_aa: CASSFGDHEQYF; cdr3_nt: TGTGCCAGCAGCTTCGGGGATCACGAGCAGTACTTC
j_call: TRBJ2-1; d_call: -; v_call: TRBV27; clone_size: -; cdr3_aa: CATRPVDGHRIDNEQFF; cdr3_nt: TGTGCCACCCGACCTGTAGACGGGCACAGAATCGACAATGAGCAGTTCTTC
j_call: TRBJ1-1; d_call: -; v_call: TRBV6-2/TRBV6-3; clone_size: -; cdr3_aa: CASSKYSTLNTEAFF; cdr3_nt: TGTGCCAGCAGTAAATACAGTACGTTGAACACTGAAGCTTTCTTT
j_call: TRBJ2-3; d_call: TRBD1; v_call: TRBV4-1; clone_size: many; cdr3_aa: CASSQDQGETQYF; cdr3_nt: TGCGCCAGCAGCCAAGATCAGGGGGAGACGCAGTATTTT
j_call: TRBJ1-5; d_call: -; v_call: TRBV27; clone_size: -; cdr3_aa: CASSPSTGFQPQHF; cdr3_nt: TGTGCCAGCAGTCCCAGTACAGGCTTTCAGCCCCAGCATTTT
j_call: TRBJ1-1; d_call: -; v_call: TRBV18; clone_size: many; cdr3_aa: CASSPTGTEAFF; cdr3_nt: TGTGCCAGCAGTCCCACGGGTACTGAAGCTTTCTTT
j_call: TRBJ2-3; d_call: -; v_call: TRBV7-6; clone_size: -; cdr3_aa: CASSSYGRGGLVDTQYF; cdr3_nt: TGTGCCAGCAGCTCCTACGGGCGGGGAGGCTTAGTAGATACGCAGTATTTT
j_call: TRBJ2-7; d_call: TRBD2; v_call: TRBV28; clone_size: many; cdr3_aa: CASSLWRGMEEQYF; cdr3_nt: TGTGCCAGCAGTTTATGGCGGGGGATGGAAGAGCAGTACTTC
j_call: TRBJ1-1; d_call: -; v_call: TRBV13; clone_size: many; cdr3_aa: CASGLGTSTEAFF; cdr3_nt: TGTGCCAGCGGTCTGGGGACATCCACTGAAGCTTTCTTT
j_call: TRBJ2-2; d_call: -; v_call: TRBV6-2/TRBV6-3; clone_size: -; cdr3_aa: CASSYVFEEYGGELFF; cdr3_nt: TGTGCCAGCAGTTACGTCTTTGAGGAATATGGCGGGGAGCTGTTTTTT
j_call: TRBJ2-5; d_call: -; v_call: TRBV6-6; clone_size: many; cdr3_aa: CASSYEGQETQYF; cdr3_nt: TGTGCCAGCAGTTATGAGGGGCAAGAGACCCAGTACTTC